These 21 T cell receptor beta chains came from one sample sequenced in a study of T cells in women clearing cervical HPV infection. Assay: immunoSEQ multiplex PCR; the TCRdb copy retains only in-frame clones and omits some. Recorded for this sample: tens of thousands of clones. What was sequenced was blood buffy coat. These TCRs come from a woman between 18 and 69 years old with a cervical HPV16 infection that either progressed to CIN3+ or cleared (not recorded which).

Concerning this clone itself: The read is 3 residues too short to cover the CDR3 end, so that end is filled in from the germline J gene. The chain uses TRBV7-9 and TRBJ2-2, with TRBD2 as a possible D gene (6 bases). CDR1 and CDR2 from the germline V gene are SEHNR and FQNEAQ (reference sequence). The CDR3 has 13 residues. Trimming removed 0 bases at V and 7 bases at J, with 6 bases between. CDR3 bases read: TGTGCCAGCAGCTTAGCCGGGGGCGGGGAG. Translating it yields CASSLAGGGE. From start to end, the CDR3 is CASSLAGGGELFF.

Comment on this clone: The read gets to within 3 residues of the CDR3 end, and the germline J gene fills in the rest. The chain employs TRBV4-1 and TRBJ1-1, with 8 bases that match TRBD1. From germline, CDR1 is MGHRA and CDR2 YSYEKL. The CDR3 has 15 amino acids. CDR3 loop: CASSPRGQGGGEAFF. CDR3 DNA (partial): TGCGCCAGCAGCCCCCGAGGACAGGGTGGGGGAGAA.

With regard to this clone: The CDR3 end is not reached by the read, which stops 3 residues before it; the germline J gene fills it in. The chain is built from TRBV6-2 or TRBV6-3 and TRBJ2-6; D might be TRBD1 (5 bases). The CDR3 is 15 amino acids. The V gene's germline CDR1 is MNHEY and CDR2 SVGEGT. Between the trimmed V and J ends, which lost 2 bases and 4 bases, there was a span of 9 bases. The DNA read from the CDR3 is TGTGCCAGCAGTTACGGGGCCGACGGGGCCAACGTC. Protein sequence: CASSYGADGANV. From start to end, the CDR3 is CASSYGADGANVLTF.

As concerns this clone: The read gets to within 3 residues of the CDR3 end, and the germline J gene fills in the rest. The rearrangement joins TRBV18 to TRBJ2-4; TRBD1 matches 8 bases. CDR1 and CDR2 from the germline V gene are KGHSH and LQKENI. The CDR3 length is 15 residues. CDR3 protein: CASSPAGGEIYGQYF. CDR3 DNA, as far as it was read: TGTGCCAGCTCACCAGCAGGGGGCGAAATCTATGGT. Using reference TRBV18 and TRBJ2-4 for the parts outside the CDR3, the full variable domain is NAGVMQNPRHLVRRRGQEARLRCSPMKGHSHVYWYRQLPEEGLKFMVYLQKENIIDESGMPKERFSAEFPKEGPSILRIQQVVRGDSAAYFCASSPAGGEIYGQYFGAGTRLSVL.

The CDR3 loop is CASSSTGLAGATDTQYF. Partial CDR3 DNA: TGCGCCAGCAGCTCGACCGGACTAGCGGGAGCAACGGATACG. The V and J genes are TRBV5-1 and TRBJ2-3; 13 bases match TRBD2. The read terminates 3 residues before the CDR3 end, so the remaining end is supplied by the germline J gene. Per germline, CDR1 SGHRS and CDR2 YFSETQ. The CDR3 totals 17 residues. After removal of 3 bases from V and 6 bases from J, the junction contained 10 bases not matched to a gene.

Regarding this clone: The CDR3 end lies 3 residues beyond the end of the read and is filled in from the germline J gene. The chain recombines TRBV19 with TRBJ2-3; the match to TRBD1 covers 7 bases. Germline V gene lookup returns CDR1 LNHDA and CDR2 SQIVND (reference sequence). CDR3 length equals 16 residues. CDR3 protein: CASSITGTAKNQPQYF. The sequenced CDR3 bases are TGTGCCAGTAGTATCACCGGGACAGCCAAAAATCAGCCG.

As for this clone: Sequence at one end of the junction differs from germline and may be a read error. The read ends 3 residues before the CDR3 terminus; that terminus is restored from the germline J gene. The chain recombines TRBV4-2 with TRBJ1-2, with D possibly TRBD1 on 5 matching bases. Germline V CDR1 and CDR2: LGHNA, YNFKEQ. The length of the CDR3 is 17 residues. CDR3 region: CASSQGATAPFNYGYTF. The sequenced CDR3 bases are TGCGCCAGCAGCCAAGGGGCCACCGCCCCTTTTAACTATGGC.

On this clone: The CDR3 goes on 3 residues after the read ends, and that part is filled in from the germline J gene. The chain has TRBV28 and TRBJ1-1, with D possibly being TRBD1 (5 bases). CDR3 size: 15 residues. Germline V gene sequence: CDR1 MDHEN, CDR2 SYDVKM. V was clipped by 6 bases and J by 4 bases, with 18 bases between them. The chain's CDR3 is CASSPFRVLVTEAFF. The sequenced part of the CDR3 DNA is TGTGCCAGCAGCCCATTCAGGGTGTTAGTCACTGAA.

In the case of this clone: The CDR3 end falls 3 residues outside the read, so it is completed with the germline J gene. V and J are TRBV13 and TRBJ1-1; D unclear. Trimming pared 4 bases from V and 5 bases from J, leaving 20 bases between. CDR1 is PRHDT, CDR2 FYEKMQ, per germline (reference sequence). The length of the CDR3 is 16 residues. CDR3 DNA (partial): TGTGCCAGCAGCTCCTCCCAATTCCTAGGAGGTACTGAA. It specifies CASSSSQFLGGTE. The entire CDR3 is CASSSSQFLGGTEAFF.

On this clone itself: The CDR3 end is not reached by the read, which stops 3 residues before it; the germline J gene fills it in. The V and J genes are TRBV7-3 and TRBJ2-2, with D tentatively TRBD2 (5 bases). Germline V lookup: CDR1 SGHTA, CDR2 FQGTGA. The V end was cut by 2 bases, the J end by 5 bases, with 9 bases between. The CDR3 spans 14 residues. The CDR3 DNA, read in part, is TGTGCCAGCAGCTTAGGTCTAGCAACCGGGGAG. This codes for CASSLGLATGE. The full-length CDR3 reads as CASSLGLATGELFF.

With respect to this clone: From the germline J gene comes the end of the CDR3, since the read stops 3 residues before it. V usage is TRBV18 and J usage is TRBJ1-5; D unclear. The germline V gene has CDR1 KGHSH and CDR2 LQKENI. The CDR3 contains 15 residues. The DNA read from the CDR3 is TGTGCCAGCTCGGCCGAACTAGGGTCCGGGGATCCC. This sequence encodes CASSAELGSGDP. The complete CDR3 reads CASSAELGSGDPQHF.

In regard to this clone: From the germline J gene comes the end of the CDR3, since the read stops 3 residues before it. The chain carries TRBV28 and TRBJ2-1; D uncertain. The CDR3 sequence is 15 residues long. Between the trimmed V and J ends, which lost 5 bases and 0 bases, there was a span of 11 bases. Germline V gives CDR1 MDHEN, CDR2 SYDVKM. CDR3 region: CASSPLAVSYNEQFF. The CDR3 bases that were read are TGTGCCAGCAGTCCCCTTGCGGTCTCCTACAATGAG.

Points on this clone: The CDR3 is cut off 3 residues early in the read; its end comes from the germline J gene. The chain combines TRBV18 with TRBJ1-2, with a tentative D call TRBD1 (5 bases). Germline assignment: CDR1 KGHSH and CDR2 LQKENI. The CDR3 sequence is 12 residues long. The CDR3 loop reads CASSTDTDTYTF. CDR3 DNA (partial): TGTGCCAGCTCAACGGACACAGATACC.

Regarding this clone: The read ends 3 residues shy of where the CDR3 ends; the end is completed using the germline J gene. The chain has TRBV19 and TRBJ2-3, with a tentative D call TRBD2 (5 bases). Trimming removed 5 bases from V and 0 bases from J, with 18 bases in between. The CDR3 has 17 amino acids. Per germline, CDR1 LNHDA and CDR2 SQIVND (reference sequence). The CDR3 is CASSAYNDGESTDTQYF. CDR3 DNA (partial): TGTGCCAGTAGTGCTTACAATGACGGGGAGAGCACAGATACG.

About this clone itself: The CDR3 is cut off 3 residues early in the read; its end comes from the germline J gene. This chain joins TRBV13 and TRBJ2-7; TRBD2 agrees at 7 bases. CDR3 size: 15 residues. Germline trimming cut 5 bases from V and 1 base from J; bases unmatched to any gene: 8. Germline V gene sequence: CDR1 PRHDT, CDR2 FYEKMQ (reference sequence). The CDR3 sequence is CASSPTGGGSYEQYF. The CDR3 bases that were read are TGTGCCAGCAGCCCGACTGGCGGGGGTTCCTACGAG.

CDR3 sequence: CASIPGDRYEQYF. CDR3 DNA (partial): TGTGCCAGCATCCCCGGGGATCGCTACGAG. This chain connects TRBV28 to TRBJ2-7; D is perhaps TRBD2 (5 bases). The CDR3 end falls 3 residues outside the read, so it is completed with the germline J gene. The germline CDR1 and CDR2 sequences are MDHEN and SYDVKM. CDR3 size: 13 residues. The V and J ends lost 7 bases and 3 bases respectively, with 13 bases between them.

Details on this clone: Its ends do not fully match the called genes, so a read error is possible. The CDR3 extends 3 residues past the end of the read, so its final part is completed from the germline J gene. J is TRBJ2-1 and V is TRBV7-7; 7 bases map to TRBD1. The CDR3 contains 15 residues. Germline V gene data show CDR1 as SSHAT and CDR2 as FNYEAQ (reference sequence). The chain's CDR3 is CASSQGGSSYNEQFF. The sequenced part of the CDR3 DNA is TGTGCTAGCAGCCAAGGGGGCAGCTCCTACAATGAG.

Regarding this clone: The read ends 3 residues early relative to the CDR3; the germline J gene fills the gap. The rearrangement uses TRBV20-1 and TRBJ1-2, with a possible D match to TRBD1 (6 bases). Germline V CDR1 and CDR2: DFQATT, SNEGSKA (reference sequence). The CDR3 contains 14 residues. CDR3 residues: CSARDQGTASVYTF. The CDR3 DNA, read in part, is TGCAGTGCTAGAGATCAGGGGACGGCAAGTGTC.

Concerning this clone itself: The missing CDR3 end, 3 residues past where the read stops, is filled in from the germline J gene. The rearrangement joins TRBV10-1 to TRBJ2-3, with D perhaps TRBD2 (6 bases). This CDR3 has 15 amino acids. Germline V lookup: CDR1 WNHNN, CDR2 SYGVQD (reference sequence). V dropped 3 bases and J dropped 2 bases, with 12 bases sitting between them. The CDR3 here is CASSESAGITDTQYF. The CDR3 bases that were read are TGCGCCAGCAGTGAATCGGCGGGAATCACAGATACG.

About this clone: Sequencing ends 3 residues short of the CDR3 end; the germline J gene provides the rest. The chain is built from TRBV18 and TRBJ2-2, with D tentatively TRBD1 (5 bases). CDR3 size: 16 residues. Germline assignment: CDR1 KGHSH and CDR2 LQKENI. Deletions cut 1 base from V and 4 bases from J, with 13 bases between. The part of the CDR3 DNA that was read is TGTGCCAGCTCACCACGGCAGGGCGCTGGCACCGGGGAG. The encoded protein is CASSPRQGAGTGE. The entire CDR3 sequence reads CASSPRQGAGTGELFF.

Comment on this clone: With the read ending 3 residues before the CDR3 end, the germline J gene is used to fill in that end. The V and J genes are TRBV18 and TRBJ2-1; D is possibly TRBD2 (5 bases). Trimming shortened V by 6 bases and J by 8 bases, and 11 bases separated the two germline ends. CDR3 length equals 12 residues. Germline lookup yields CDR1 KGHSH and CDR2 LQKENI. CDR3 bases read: TGTGCCAGCTCGCCTACTAGGTATGAG. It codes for CASSPTRYE. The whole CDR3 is CASSPTRYEQFF.